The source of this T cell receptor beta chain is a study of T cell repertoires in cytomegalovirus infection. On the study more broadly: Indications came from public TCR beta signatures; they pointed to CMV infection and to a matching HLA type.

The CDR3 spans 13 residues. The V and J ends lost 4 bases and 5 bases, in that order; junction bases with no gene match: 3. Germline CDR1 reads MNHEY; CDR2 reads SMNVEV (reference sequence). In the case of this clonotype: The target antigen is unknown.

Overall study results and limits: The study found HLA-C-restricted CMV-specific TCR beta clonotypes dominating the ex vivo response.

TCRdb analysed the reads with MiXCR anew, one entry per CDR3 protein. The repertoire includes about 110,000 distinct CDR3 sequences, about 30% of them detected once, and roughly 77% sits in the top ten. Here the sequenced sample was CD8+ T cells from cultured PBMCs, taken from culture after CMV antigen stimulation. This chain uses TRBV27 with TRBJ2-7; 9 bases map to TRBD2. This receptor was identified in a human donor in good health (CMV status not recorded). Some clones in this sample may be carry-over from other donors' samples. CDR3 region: CASSSSGVNEQYF. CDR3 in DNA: TGTGCCAGCAGTTCTAGCGGGGTCAACGAGCAGTACTTC.